These 9 T cell receptor beta chains share one sample of origin, sequenced in a study of cytotoxic CD8 clonotypes in ibrutinib-treated CLL. Profiled with immunoSEQ multiplex PCR; TCRdb holds only in-frame clones, not every one. The sample includes 150,000 to 200,000 clones, approximately 91% of them seen just once. Sequences were derived from PBMCs, sampled at disease progression, from a patient treated with ibrutinib. The receptors shown here come from a human donor with chronic lymphocytic leukemia.

This clone was seen a single time. The chain uses TRBV7-2 and TRBJ2-3; no definite D call. Germline-derived CDR1 and CDR2 are SGHTA and FQGNSA. The CDR3 has 13 residues. V was shortened by 3 bases and J by 3 bases, with 7 bases between the two germline ends. The CDR3 protein is CASSLLRTDTQYF. The CDR3 bases are TGTGCCAGCAGCTTGCTTCGGACAGATACGCAGTATTTT.

This clone was seen only a few times. CDR3 region: CASSVESTVSEQYF. The CDR3 DNA reads as TGCGCCAGCAGCGTAGAATCTACAGTTAGCGAGCAGTACTTC. The chain employs TRBV5-1 and TRBJ2-7; unclear D gene. Between the trimmed V and J ends, which lost 4 bases and 6 bases, there was a span of 17 bases. This CDR3 is built from 14 residues. Germline CDR1 reads SGHRS; CDR2 reads YFSETQ.

The V and J genes are TRBV7-9 and TRBJ2-2; D is possibly TRBD2 (6 bases). Germline CDR1 is SEHNR and CDR2 is FQNEAQ (reference sequence). V was shortened by 1 base and J by 5 bases, with 14 bases between the two germline ends. The CDR3 contains 16 residues. The CDR3 DNA sequence: TGTGCCAGCAGCTTAGTCTATGTCAGCGGGACCGGGGAGCTGTTTTTT. Translated: CASSLVYVSGTGELFF. Based on the CDR3 plus reference TRBV7-9 and TRBJ2-2, the full variable domain is DTGVSQNPRHKITKRGQNVTFRCDPISEHNRLYWYRQTLGQGPEFLTYFQNEAQLEKSRLLSDRFSAERPKGSFSTLEIQRTEQGDSAMYLCASSLVYVSGTGELFFGEGSRLTVL.

This chain uses TRBV25-1 with TRBJ2-1; tentative D call: TRBD1 (7 bases). Germline-derived CDR1 and CDR2 are MGHDK and SYGVNS. V shed 5 bases and J shed 6 bases, with 17 bases lying between them. The CDR3 is 15 residues long. The CDR3 loop reads CASSKGGTALNEQFF. In DNA form, the CDR3 reads TGTGCCAGCAGTAAGGGCGGGACAGCGCTCAATGAGCAGTTCTTC.

V gene TRBV2 combines with J gene TRBJ2-7; 9 bases agree with TRBD2. V lost 4 bases and J lost 0; bases outside the gene matches: 4. Germline V gene lookup returns CDR1 SNHLY and CDR2 FYNNEI. CDR3 length: 15 residues. CDR3 residues: CASSGSSGSSYEQYF. Here the CDR3 DNA reads TGTGCCAGCAGTGGGAGTAGCGGGAGCTCCTACGAGCAGTACTTC.

This chain links TRBV9 with TRBJ2-7; no clear D. The CDR3 consists of 14 residues. CDR1 and CDR2 from the germline V gene are SGDLS and YYNGEE. V lost 4 bases and J lost 5, with 16 bases in between. Written as DNA, the CDR3 is TGTGCCAGCAGCCCGGGTGGCTCCTACAACGAGCAGTACTTC. It yields the protein CASSPGGSYNEQYF.

The chain is built from TRBV27 and TRBJ1-2; 11 bases fit TRBD1. V was pared by 5 bases and J by 6 bases, with 5 bases of the junction left unmatched. This CDR3 has 14 amino acids. Germline CDR1 and CDR2: MNHEY and SMNVEV (reference sequence). This CDR3 is CASSMDRGLDGYTF. The CDR3 nucleotides are TGTGCCAGCAGTATGGACAGGGGGCTTGATGGCTACACCTTC.

The rearrangement joins TRBV5-1 to TRBJ1-4; the D is unclear. Germline V gene sequence: CDR1 SGHRS, CDR2 YFSETQ. Trimming removed 0 bases from V and 5 bases from J, with 5 bases in between. The CDR3 is made up of 13 amino acids. Written as DNA, the CDR3 is TGCGCCAGCAGCTTGGACGGGAATGAAAAACTGTTTTTT. This encodes CASSLDGNEKLFF.

V and J are TRBV27 and TRBJ2-7, with 7 bases aligning to TRBD1. Germline assignment: CDR1 MNHEY and CDR2 SMNVEV (reference sequence). The CDR3 covers 19 residues. V shed 2 bases and J 0 bases; nucleotides not matched to a gene: 16. The CDR3 spells CASSLKGPLSRDSSYEQYF. The CDR3 coding sequence is TGTGCCAGCAGTTTAAAAGGGCCTTTGTCGAGGGACAGCTCCTACGAGCAGTACTTC.